The next 11 T cell receptor beta chains were all read from a single sample in a study of T cells in Graves' hyperthyroidism and ophthalmopathy. Amplified regions were TCR beta CDR3 sequences from RNA transcripts. An initial round of RT-PCR targeting the TCR CDR3 relied on the HTBI primer set. A single record per CDR3 protein comes from TCRdb applying MiXCR to the multiplex PCR reads. Here the sample spans hundreds of thousands of distinct CDR3 sequences, roughly 13% being singletons. Sequenced sample: blood. The receptors were gathered from a woman younger than 45 with Graves' hyperthyroidism.

A few counts support this clonotype. The rearrangement links TRBV30 to TRBJ1-1; D possibly corresponds to TRBD1 (6 bases). Trimming took 5 bases from V and 6 from J, leaving 19 bases between them. This CDR3 is 14 amino acids long. The germline V gene has CDR1 GTSNPN and CDR2 SVGIG (reference sequence). In nucleotides, the CDR3 is TGTGCCTGGTCGGGGGGCCGCCGAGTCCCTGAAGCTTTCTTT. This sequence encodes CAWSGGRRVPEAFF.

V usage is TRBV6-1 and J usage is TRBJ2-7; 8 bases map to TRBD1. With V trimmed by 6 bases and J by 6 bases, 4 bases remained unmatched. CDR3 size: 12 residues. CDR1 and CDR2 from the germline V gene are MNHNS and SASEGT. CDR3 protein: CASRDRGGEQYF. In nucleotides, the CDR3 is TGTGCCAGCAGAGACAGGGGAGGCGAGCAGTACTTC.

This clonotype was seen only a few times. The chain couples TRBV11-2 to TRBJ2-1; D unresolved. This CDR3 is 15 amino acids long. CDR1 is SGHAT and CDR2 is FQNNGV in the germline V gene. V lost 4 bases, J lost 2 bases, and 12 bases lay in between. In DNA form, the CDR3 reads TGTGCCAGCAGCTCCGGACCATTCCCCTACAATGAGCAGTTCTTC. Encoded protein: CASSSGPFPYNEQFF.

This clonotype was counted ten times or more. This rearrangement joins TRBV6-1 to TRBJ1-1; D is unclear. Germline CDR1 is MNHNS and CDR2 is SASEGT. The CDR3 length is 13 residues. Trimming stripped 1 base from V and 3 bases from J, with 6 bases between. CDR3 protein: CASSEVAYTEAFF. The CDR3 DNA sequence: TGTGCCAGCAGTGAAGTTGCGTACACTGAAGCTTTCTTT.

This clonotype was detected many times. The genes are TRBV12-3 or TRBV12-4 and TRBJ1-5; 7 nucleotides agree with TRBD1. The CDR3 loop spans 15 amino acids. V lost 2 bases and J lost 4; bases outside the gene matches: 5. The CDR3 region has the DNA TGTGCCAGCAGTTTAAACGACAGGGAGAATCAGCCCCAGCATTTT. Protein product: CASSLNDRENQPQHF.

The CDR3 region is CATSRSRGGTYGYTF. In DNA form, the CDR3 reads TGTGCCACCAGCAGATCACGGGGCGGCACTTATGGCTACACCTTC. V is TRBV15 and J is TRBJ1-2; TRBD1 might be the D (5 bases). V lost 2 bases and J lost 5, with 15 bases in between. The CDR3 length is 15 residues. Germline lookup yields CDR1 LNHNV and CDR2 YYDKDF (reference sequence).

For this clonotype: A much more abundant neighbour one base away suggests this may be a read error. J is TRBJ2-1 and V is TRBV3-1; D gene unclear. The CDR3 covers 14 residues. Germline CDR1 and CDR2: LGHDT and YNNKEL (reference sequence). CDR3 sequence: CASSQEGSVVERFF. In nucleotides, the CDR3 is TGTGCCAGCAGCCAAGAAGGTTCGGTGGTGGAGCGGTTCTTC.

This clonotype was seen many times. V gene TRBV6-1 combines with J gene TRBJ1-3; TRBD1 aligns across 10 bases. V lost 5 bases to trimming and J lost 0 bases; unmatched junction nucleotides: 4. CDR1 is MNHNS and CDR2 is SASEGT in the germline V gene. The CDR3 extends over 16 amino acids. The CDR3 protein is CASSRTGGSSGNTIYF. In DNA, the CDR3 is TGTGCCAGCAGTCGGACAGGGGGAAGCTCTGGAAACACCATATATTTT.

This clonotype was observed at least ten times. CDR3 DNA sequence: TGCGCCAGCAGCTTGGACCAGGGCGCGGCTTTCTTT. Its translation is CASSLDQGAAFF. The chain is built from TRBV5-1 and TRBJ1-1, with D perhaps matching TRBD1 (5 bases). CDR3 size: 12 residues. V was cut by 0 bases and J by 11 bases, with 11 bases left in between. Germline CDR1 and CDR2: SGHRS and YFSETQ.

V usage is TRBV19 and J usage is TRBJ2-3; a weak D match, TRBD2 (5 bases). V lost 6 bases, J lost 2 bases, and 12 bases lay in between. The CDR3 totals 14 residues. CDR1 is LNHDA and CDR2 is SQIVND in the germline V gene (reference sequence). DNA of the CDR3: TGTGCCAGTAGCGGGCGGGCTTTCACAGATACGCAGTATTTT. Encoded protein: CASSGRAFTDTQYF.

In regard to this clonotype: A much larger clone is a single base away; this may be a read error. Likely a read error: the CDR3 ends without its conserved phenylalanine or tryptophan. The rearrangement joins TRBV10-3 to TRBJ1-1; 7 bases align to TRBD1. Germline assignment: CDR1 ENHRY and CDR2 SYGVKD. CDR3 length equals 14 residues. With V trimmed by 11 bases and J by 4 bases, 13 bases remained unmatched. The CDR3 here is CAARTGQVGTEAFL. Here the CDR3 DNA reads TGTGCCGCCCGGACCGGACAGGTCGGCACTGAAGCTTTCCTT.